This T cell receptor (beta chain) was captured in a study of blood T cell repertoires in COVID-19. Study overall: The United States, Italy and Spain were the sources of the acute and convalescent COVID-19 samples. PBMCs, B-cell-depleted T cells, or T cells provided the cDNA or gDNA that made up the material.

Authors' processing steps: The assay estimated nucleated cells by amplifying reference gene primers. TCRdb keeps only in-frame clones here, not all; method: immunoSEQ multiplex PCR. V and J calls and clone size come straight from that table; D and trimming were deduced from the DNA. The sample shows 220,000 or so clones, about nine tenths of them seen only once. This clone was seen a handful of times. The V and J ends lost 5 bases and 4 bases, in that order; junction bases with no gene match: 3. In germline, CDR1 is LNHDA, CDR2 SQIVND (reference sequence). This CDR3 is 16 amino acids long. The sequenced sample was peripheral blood. The chain recombines TRBV19 with TRBJ2-3, with 16 bases fitting TRBD2. This receptor was identified in a man aged 60 to 75 who had recovered from COVID-19. In DNA form, the CDR3 reads TGTGCCAGTAGTCCCGGGACTAGCGGGGGGGCAGATACGCAGTATTTT. Protein: CASSPGTSGGADTQYF.